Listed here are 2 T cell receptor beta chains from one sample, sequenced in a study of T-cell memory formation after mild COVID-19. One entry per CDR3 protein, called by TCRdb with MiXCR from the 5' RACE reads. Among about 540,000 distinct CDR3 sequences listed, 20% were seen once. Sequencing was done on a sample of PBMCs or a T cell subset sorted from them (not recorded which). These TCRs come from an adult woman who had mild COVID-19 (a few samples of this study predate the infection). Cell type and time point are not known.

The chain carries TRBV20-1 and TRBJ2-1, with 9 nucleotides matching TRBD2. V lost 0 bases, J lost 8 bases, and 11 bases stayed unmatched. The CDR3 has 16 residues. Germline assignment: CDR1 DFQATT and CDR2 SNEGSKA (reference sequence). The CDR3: CSARDRPAGGPHEQFF. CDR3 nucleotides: TGCAGTGCTAGAGATCGCCCGGCGGGAGGGCCCCATGAGCAGTTCTTC.

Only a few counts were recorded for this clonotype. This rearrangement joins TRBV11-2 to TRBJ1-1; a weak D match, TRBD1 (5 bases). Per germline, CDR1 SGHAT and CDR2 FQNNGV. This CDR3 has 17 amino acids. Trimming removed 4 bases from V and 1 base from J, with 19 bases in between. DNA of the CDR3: TGTGCCAGCAGCTCACTCGGGGGGGGACGACAGAACACTGAAGCTTTCTTT. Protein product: CASSSLGGGRQNTEAFF.